Given below is one T cell receptor (beta chain) in context. CDR1 and CDR2 (germline): LNHDA, SQIVND (reference sequence). The CDR3 runs 15 residues. J was trimmed by 5 bases and V by 3 bases; bases with no gene match: 7. Original handling: Reference gene primer amplification gave nucleated cell count estimates. Only in-frame clones appear in the TCRdb table, and some are missing; sequencing was by immunoSEQ multiplex PCR. V and J calls plus clone size are reproduced from that table; the DNA served to infer D and trimming. The sample carries about 110,000 clones, around 85% recorded once. These data come from a study of blood T cell repertoires in COVID-19. For the study at large: The analysed material was cDNA or gDNA that came from T cells, B-cell-depleted T cells, or PBMCs.

This chain joins TRBV19 and TRBJ2-3; 8 bases are a match to TRBD1. This TCR came from a human donor in a cohort sampled during active COVID-19. The sequenced material came from peripheral blood. The CDR3 nucleotides read TGTGCCAGTAGTATGCGCCAGGGGGCACGAGATACGCAGTATTTT. This translates into CASSMRQGARDTQYF.